This TCR beta chain emerged from a study of blood T cell repertoires in COVID-19. Study background: COVID-19 samples collected from the United States, Italy and Spain covered acute and convalescent phases. T cells, B-cell-depleted T cells, or PBMCs provided the cDNA or gDNA that served as material.

This clone was detected only a few times. In the original workflow: Reference gene primer amplification gave estimated nucleated cell counts. TCRdb keeps only in-frame clones here, not all; method: immunoSEQ multiplex PCR. D and trimming come from the DNA, and the V and J calls and clone size come from that table. Of 200,000 to 250,000 clones in the sample, around four fifths were seen once. The CDR3 has 14 amino acids. Per the germline V gene, CDR1 is SNHLY and CDR2 is FYNNEI. V was pared by 4 bases and J by 8 bases, with 15 bases between. This chain uses TRBV2 with TRBJ2-1; TRBD1 is a possible D gene (6 bases). The sample comprised peripheral blood. The source is a woman older than 75 with active or convalescent COVID-19. DNA for the CDR3: TGTGCCAGCAGTGGGCAGGGGATTGGAGATGAGCAGTTCTTC. It specifies CASSGQGIGDEQFF.